These 14 T cell receptor beta chains originate from one sample sequenced in a study of T cells in localized non-small cell lung cancer. The protocol was immunoSEQ multiplex PCR, while the TCRdb copy is restricted to in-frame clones and leaves out a portion. The sample has some 7,800 clones, around 87% seen once. Sequencing used peripheral blood, obtained before any cancer treatment. These receptors all come from a male donor older than 55 with stage III lung adenocarcinoma.

The chain combines TRBV10-3 with TRBJ2-1; 7 bases are shared with TRBD1. The germline CDR1 and CDR2 sequences are ENHRY and SYGVKD. The CDR3 consists of 14 residues. Trimming took 4 bases from V and 9 from J; bases not matched to a gene: 9. Here the CDR3 DNA reads TGTGCCATCAGTGTGGAGACAGGGTTGGGTGAGCAGTTCTTC. Protein sequence: CAISVETGLGEQFF.

The V call is TRBV15, the J call TRBJ1-5; no clear D. V lost 0 bases, J lost 0 bases, and 9 bases lay in between. The V gene's germline CDR1 is LNHNV and CDR2 YYDKDF (reference sequence). This CDR3 has 16 amino acids. CDR3 sequence reads: CATSRDRATSNQPQHF. In DNA, the CDR3 is TGTGCCACCAGCAGAGATCGGGCAACTAGCAATCAGCCCCAGCATTTT.

The V call is TRBV10-1, the J call TRBJ1-1; D gene unclear. This CDR3 comprises 14 residues. CDR1 is WNHNN and CDR2 is SYGVQD in the germline V gene (reference sequence). Trimming took 0 bases from V and 1 from J, leaving 6 bases between them. The DNA of the CDR3 is TGCGCCAGCAGTGAGTCGATAGCGAACACTGAAGCTTTCTTT. Amino acid sequence: CASSESIANTEAFF.

The chain uses TRBV27 and TRBJ1-6, with D maybe TRBD1 (5 bases). Germline V gene sequence: CDR1 MNHEY, CDR2 SMNVEV (reference sequence). V lost 0 bases and J 8 bases, leaving 14 bases between the germline ends. The CDR3 runs 16 residues. The CDR3 sequence is CASSLSGTGGYSPLHF. The CDR3 DNA reads as TGTGCCAGCAGTTTATCGGGGACCGGGGGGTATTCACCCCTCCACTTT.

This clone was seen only once. The V and J genes are TRBV7-8 and TRBJ2-2, with 8 nucleotides matching TRBD2. The V segment lost 4 bases and the J segment 5 bases; nucleotides outside the gene matches: 3. CDR1 and CDR2 (germline): SGHVS, FQNEAQ. This CDR3 has 14 amino acids. The CDR3, as DNA: TGTGCCAGCAGCTCAGCGGGGGTGACCGGGGAGCTGTTTTTT. This gives the protein CASSSAGVTGELFF.

This chain connects TRBV2 to TRBJ2-1; D unclear. The V gene's germline CDR1 is SNHLY and CDR2 FYNNEI. Trimming stripped 4 bases from V and 7 bases from J, with 5 bases between. This CDR3 comprises 11 residues. The CDR3 loop is CASSGGNEQFF. CDR3 coding DNA: TGTGCCAGCAGTGGGGGTAATGAGCAGTTCTTC.

The V call is TRBV7-6, the J call TRBJ1-1; D unclear. This CDR3 is built from 15 residues. The germline CDR1 and CDR2 sequences are SGHVS and FNYEAQ. Trimming took off 2 bases at V and 4 bases at J, with 14 bases between the two ends. The CDR3, as DNA: TGTGCCAGCAGCTTAATCCCTGAACGGGGCACTGAAGCTTTCTTT. Amino acid sequence: CASSLIPERGTEAFF. Filled out from reference TRBV7-6 and TRBJ1-1, the complete variable domain reads GAGVSQSPRYKVTKRGQDVALRCDPISGHVSLYWYRQALGQGPEFLTYFNYEAQQDKSGLPNDRFSAERPEGSISTLTIQRTEQRDSAMYRCASSLIPERGTEAFFGQGTRLTVV.

The chain is built from TRBV14 and TRBJ2-3, with 9 positions matching TRBD2. This CDR3 spans 17 amino acids. The V gene end was trimmed by 0 bases and the J gene end by 5 bases; junction bases not matched to a gene: 9. Germline lookup yields CDR1 SGHDN and CDR2 FVKESK. The CDR3 bases are TGTGCCAGCAGCCAAGATTGGCTAGCGGGGCACATAGATACGCAGTATTTT. It codes for CASSQDWLAGHIDTQYF.

This chain uses TRBV5-6 with TRBJ2-7; 8 nucleotides agree with TRBD2. Germline CDR1 and CDR2: SGHDT and YYEEEE. The CDR3 loop spans 14 amino acids. The ends lost 4 bases at V and 2 bases at J; junction bases unmatched: 5. The CDR3 reads CASSQPGLAYEQYF. In DNA, the CDR3 is TGTGCCAGCAGCCAGCCGGGACTAGCCTACGAGCAGTACTTC.

The J gene is TRBJ2-3, the V gene TRBV5-1; possibly TRBD2 for D (6 bases). Trimming left V 4 bases short and J 2 bases short, with 14 bases between. The CDR3 consists of 15 residues. The V gene's germline CDR1 is SGHRS and CDR2 YFSETQ. For the CDR3, the DNA is TGCGCCAGCAGCCTTGCGGGGCACAACACAGATACGCAGTATTTT. Translated: CASSLAGHNTDTQYF.

J is TRBJ1-6 and V is TRBV6-5, with 7 bases lining up with TRBD1. Germline assignment: CDR1 MNHEY and CDR2 SVGAGI. With V trimmed by 5 bases and J by 7 bases, 5 bases remained unmatched. The CDR3 is made up of 14 amino acids. The CDR3 DNA reads TGTGCCAGCAGTGAAAGGGGGCCCAATTCACCCCTCCACTTT. Translated, it gives CASSERGPNSPLHF.

Concerning this clone: The same CDR3 arises from other DNA sequences in this sample as well. The rearrangement joins TRBV28 to TRBJ2-5; 13 bases line up with TRBD2. CDR3 size: 16 residues. V lost 4 bases and J lost 5; bases outside the gene matches: 7. Germline loops: CDR1 MDHEN, CDR2 SYDVKM. In DNA form, the CDR3 reads TGTGCCAGCAGTTCCTTACTAGCGGGAGGGGGGGAGACCCAGTACTTC. It codes for CASSSLLAGGGETQYF.

The chain carries TRBV19 and TRBJ1-6; 7 positions agree with TRBD1. CDR1 is LNHDA and CDR2 is SQIVND in the germline V gene (reference sequence). The CDR3 extends over 14 amino acids. Trimming at V came to 5 bases and at J to 5 bases, leaving 3 bases not matched to a gene. As DNA, the CDR3 is TGTGCCAGTAGTCGGGGGACAGATAATTCACCCCTCCACTTT. It specifies CASSRGTDNSPLHF.

This chain links TRBV7-2 with TRBJ1-5, with D hard to call. The CDR3 totals 15 residues. Trimming pared 3 bases from V and 0 bases from J, leaving 9 bases between. From germline, CDR1 is SGHTA and CDR2 FQGNSA. The CDR3 sequence: CASSFTGYSNQPQHF. The CDR3 coding sequence is TGTGCCAGCAGCTTCACCGGTTATAGCAATCAGCCCCAGCATTTT.